This T cell receptor (beta chain) was identified in a study of T cells in Graves' hyperthyroidism and ophthalmopathy. This clonotype was recorded many times. The target antigen is unknown. The source material, RNA transcripts, was used to amplify TCR beta CDR3 regions. TCR CDR3 regions were first amplified by RT-PCR with HTBI primers. TCRdb re-derived calls from the multiplex PCR reads in MiXCR, one entry per CDR3 protein. Among around 250,000 distinct CDR3 sequences listed, approximately 16% were seen once. Patients were excluded for uncontrolled infection, other autoimmune disease, pregnancy or lactation. Extraction of PBMCs used 7.5 to 10 ml of fresh peripheral blood. This CDR3 comprises 13 residues. Between the trimmed V and J ends, which lost 4 bases and 1 base, there was a span of 10 bases. Germline-derived CDR1 and CDR2 are SQVTM and ANQGSEA. Overall study findings and caveats: Researchers found most expanded thyroid clonotypes above 0.001 in blood as well.

This sequence joins TRBV29-1 and TRBJ1-1; no firm D call. Sequencing was done on a sample of blood. The receptor comes from a woman between 18 and 30 years old with Graves' ophthalmopathy. CDR3 protein: CSVGLFRNTEAFF. In DNA, the CDR3 is TGCAGCGTTGGGCTATTTAGGAACACTGAAGCTTTCTTT.